The 28 T cell receptor beta chains reported below all come from one sample, sequenced in a study of T-cell memory formation after mild COVID-19. TCRdb independently ran MiXCR on the 5' RACE reads; one entry per CDR3 protein. The profile shows 250,000 to 350,000 distinct CDR3 sequences, roughly a fifth of them singletons. The sequenced sample consisted of PBMCs or a T cell subset sorted from them (not recorded which). These receptors all come from a man aged 18 to 29 who had mild COVID-19 (a few samples of this study predate the infection). Cell type and time point are not known.

The sample holds many counts of this clonotype. Here the CDR3 DNA reads TGCGCCAGCAGCTTCGGGCAGGGGACAGATACGCAGTATTTT. Its protein product is CASSFGQGTDTQYF. This chain joins TRBV5-1 and TRBJ2-3; D may be TRBD1 (6 bases). From germline, CDR1 is SGHRS and CDR2 YFSETQ. V lost 2 bases, J lost 3 bases, and 10 bases lay in between. The CDR3 has 14 residues.

This rearrangement joins TRBV3-1 to TRBJ2-7; TRBD1 matches at 8 bases. Germline lookup yields CDR1 LGHDT and CDR2 YNNKEL (reference sequence). The CDR3 is 13 residues long. The J segment lost 5 bases and the V segment lost 7 bases, leaving 7 bases of the junction unmatched. The CDR3 reads CASKFGQGNEQYF. The CDR3 DNA reads TGTGCCAGCAAATTTGGACAGGGCAACGAGCAGTACTTC.

There are a few counts of this clonotype. The rearrangement joins TRBV18 to TRBJ2-1; tentative D call: TRBD1 (5 bases). The CDR3 length is 11 residues. The V gene's germline CDR1 is KGHSH and CDR2 LQKENI. Deletions cut 3 bases from V and 10 bases from J, with 7 bases between. CDR3 nucleotides: TGTGCCAGCTCACCGGCAGGGGAGCAGTTCTTC. Its translation is CASSPAGEQFF. The variable domain in full, with the rest retrieved from reference TRBV18 and TRBJ2-1, is NAGVMQNPRHLVRRRGQEARLRCSPMKGHSHVYWYRQLPEEGLKFMVYLQKENIIDESGMPKERFSAEFPKEGPSILRIQQVVRGDSAAYFCASSPAGEQFFGPGTRLTVL.

A few counts support this clonotype. The CDR3 nucleotides are TGTGCCAGCAGCCGAGAGGGGAGCACAGATACGCAGTATTTT. Translating it yields CASSREGSTDTQYF. The chain joins TRBV7-2 to TRBJ2-3; D possibly matches TRBD1 or TRBD2 (5 bases each). The CDR3 spans 14 residues. V was clipped by 5 bases and J by 0 bases, with 9 bases between them. The germline V gene encodes CDR1 SGHTA and CDR2 FQGNSA.

V usage is TRBV24-1 and J usage is TRBJ1-2, with 7 bases identical to TRBD1. In germline, CDR1 is KGHDR, CDR2 SFDVKD. The CDR3 runs 15 residues. With V trimmed by 0 bases and J by 4 bases, 4 bases remained unmatched. Here the CDR3 reads CATSDLRGQVYGYTF. DNA of the CDR3: TGTGCCACCAGTGATTTGAGGGGGCAGGTCTATGGCTACACCTTC.

The chain has TRBV4-3 and TRBJ1-6; D not certain. From germline, CDR1 is LGHNA and CDR2 YSLEER. The CDR3 runs 13 residues. V was clipped by 5 bases and J by 10 bases, with 12 bases between them. Here the CDR3 reads CASSEWAASPLHF. CDR3 nucleotide sequence: TGCGCCAGCAGCGAGTGGGCTGCATCACCCCTCCACTTT.

The chain carries TRBV9 and TRBJ2-5; no definite D call. V lost 0 bases, J lost 1 base, and 13 bases lay in between. Germline assignment: CDR1 SGDLS and CDR2 YYNGEE. The CDR3 extends over 16 amino acids. CDR3 bases: TGTGCCAGCAGCGTAGTTGGCAGCAAAGCCCAAGAGACCCAGTACTTC. It translates to CASSVVGSKAQETQYF.

The V call is TRBV12-3 or TRBV12-4, the J call TRBJ2-5, with TRBD2 matching 15 bases. The CDR3 is made up of 16 amino acids. J was trimmed by 5 bases and V by 7 bases; bases with no gene match: 8. The CDR3 reads CASTPGLAGGRETQYF. DNA of the CDR3: TGTGCCAGCACCCCGGGACTAGCGGGGGGTCGGGAGACCCAGTACTTC.

The count of this clonotype is one. The rearrangement links TRBV29-1 to TRBJ2-2; 13 bases match TRBD2. Losses at the gene ends were 7 bases for V and 4 bases for J; bases not matched to a gene: 9. CDR1 is SQVTM and CDR2 is ANQGSEA in the germline V gene. CDR3 length equals 16 residues. The CDR3 sequence: CSARTSGGAFTGELFF. DNA of the CDR3: TGCAGCGCCCGGACTAGCGGGGGAGCGTTCACCGGGGAGCTGTTTTTT.

The J gene is TRBJ2-2, the V gene TRBV5-1, with D uncertain. The ends were cut back, 1 base at V and 4 bases at J, with 8 bases in the middle. The CDR3 is 14 amino acids. Germline-derived CDR1 and CDR2 are SGHRS and YFSETQ. The CDR3 is CASSLYAGTGELFF. The CDR3 DNA sequence: TGCGCCAGCAGCTTGTATGCAGGCACCGGGGAGCTGTTTTTT.

This clonotype was detected ten times or more. The V gene is TRBV5-5, the J gene TRBJ2-5, with TRBD2 as a possible D gene (5 bases). The CDR3 contains 14 residues. Per germline, CDR1 SGHKS and CDR2 YYEKEE (reference sequence). The germline V and J ends were trimmed by 2 bases and 2 bases, with 10 bases remaining between them. CDR3 sequence (DNA): TGTGCCAGCAGCTTAGCGGTTCTTCAAGAGACCCAGTACTTC. Protein sequence: CASSLAVLQETQYF.

Worth noting for this clonotype: One end of the junction does not line up with germline, which may come from a read error. J is TRBJ2-3 and V is TRBV5-5, with D uncertain. CDR1 is SGHKS and CDR2 is YYEKEE in the germline V gene (reference sequence). The CDR3 consists of 12 residues. CDR3 nucleotide sequence: TGTGCCAGCACCTTGGAAACAGATACGCAGTATTTT. This translates into CASTLETDTQYF.

This clonotype was detected only a few times. This chain connects TRBV27 to TRBJ1-6, with 8 bases fitting TRBD1. The germline gives CDR1 MNHEY, CDR2 SMNVEV (reference sequence). The CDR3 contains 15 residues. Trimming cost V 1 base and J 8 bases; bases outside gene matches: 4. The CDR3 region has the DNA TGTGCCAGCAGTTTATGGACAGGGCCCGATTCACCCCTCCACTTT. This codes for CASSLWTGPDSPLHF.

V usage is TRBV4-1 and J usage is TRBJ2-7; 8 bases align to TRBD2. The germline V gene encodes CDR1 MGHRA and CDR2 YSYEKL. With 4 bases clipped from V and 0 bases from J, the junction kept 8 bases outside the gene matches. CDR3 size: 16 residues. The CDR3 DNA reads as TGCGCCAGCAGCCTACTTAGCGGGGATCCCTCCTACGAGCAGTACTTC. Its translation is CASSLLSGDPSYEQYF.

The rearrangement joins TRBV6-2 or TRBV6-3 to TRBJ2-6, with TRBD1 identical over 8 bases. V shed 5 bases and J 2 bases; nucleotides not matched to a gene: 11. This CDR3 comprises 18 residues. Germline V gene data show CDR1 as MNHEY and CDR2 as SVGEGT. The CDR3 region is CASSRSRDRWTGANVLTF. The CDR3 DNA follows: TGTGCCAGCAGTCGTAGCCGGGACAGGTGGACTGGGGCCAACGTCCTGACTTTC.

This clonotype occurred a few times. The chain links TRBV5-1 to TRBJ1-1; D is perhaps TRBD1 (5 bases). The CDR3 loop spans 16 amino acids. The V end was cut by 7 bases, the J end by 0 bases, with 19 bases between. The V gene's germline CDR1 is SGHRS and CDR2 YFSETQ. CDR3 nucleotide sequence: TGCGCCAGCTCCCAGACCGGGGCCCGAATGAACACTGAAGCTTTCTTT. Its translation: CASSQTGARMNTEAFF. The full variable domain, rest sourced from reference TRBV5-1 and TRBJ1-1, is KAGVTQTPRYLIKTRGQQVTLSCSPISGHRSVSWYQQTPGQGLQFLFEYFSETQRNKGNFPGRFSGRQFSNSRSEMNVSTLELGDSALYLCASSQTGARMNTEAFFGQGTRLTVV.

This clonotype appeared once. The V call is TRBV20-1, the J call TRBJ1-1; tentatively, D is TRBD1 (5 bases). Trimming took 2 bases from V and 0 from J, leaving 10 bases between them. CDR1 is DFQATT and CDR2 is SNEGSKA in the germline V gene (reference sequence). This CDR3 has 14 residues. The chain's CDR3 is CSARIGTVNTEAFF. The CDR3 DNA reads TGCAGTGCTAGAATCGGGACGGTGAACACTGAAGCTTTCTTT.

This clonotype has a handful of counts. The rearrangement joins TRBV24-1 to TRBJ2-1; D ambiguous. CDR1 KGHDR and CDR2 SFDVKD come from the germline V gene. The CDR3 is 12 amino acids. V lost 3 bases, J lost 9 bases, and 8 bases lay in between. The CDR3 sequence is CATSDRAPEQFF. The CDR3 DNA reads as TGTGCCACCAGTGATAGGGCACCTGAGCAGTTCTTC.

The V gene is TRBV7-9, the J gene TRBJ1-2, with 8 bases lining up with TRBD1. The CDR3 consists of 17 residues. J was trimmed by 3 bases and V by 4 bases; bases with no gene match: 13. Germline CDR1 reads SEHNR; CDR2 reads FQNEAQ (reference sequence). For the CDR3, the DNA is TGTGCCAGCAGCTCCGGAGACAGGGGAATTGGTGACTATGGCTACACCTTC. Its protein is CASSSGDRGIGDYGYTF.

The V call is TRBV20-1, the J call TRBJ1-1; D gene ambiguous. In germline, CDR1 is DFQATT, CDR2 SNEGSKA (reference sequence). V was trimmed by 4 bases and J by 4 bases, leaving 13 bases between them. This CDR3 is built from 13 residues. The CDR3 bases are TGCAGTGCTAAAACCCCGGACGCCACTGAAGCTTTCTTT. It codes for CSAKTPDATEAFF.

The V gene is TRBV4-1, the J gene TRBJ1-6; D is perhaps TRBD1 (5 bases). CDR1 MGHRA and CDR2 YSYEKL come from the germline V gene. Between the trimmed V and J ends, which lost 4 bases and 7 bases, there was a span of 8 bases. The CDR3 spans 13 residues. The CDR3 sequence is CASSRGGNSPLHF. The CDR3, as DNA: TGCGCCAGCAGCCGGGGCGGGAATTCACCCCTCCACTTT.

This clonotype turned up a few times. The rearrangement joins TRBV12-3 or TRBV12-4 to TRBJ1-2, with TRBD1 identical over 9 bases. With 3 bases clipped from V and 6 bases from J, the junction kept 8 bases outside the gene matches. This CDR3 spans 15 amino acids. In DNA, the CDR3 is TGTGCCAGCAGTTTCGGGGGACAGGGCGTCGATGGCTACACCTTC. As protein: CASSFGGQGVDGYTF.

The chain uses TRBV7-9 and TRBJ1-6; D perhaps matches TRBD1 (6 bases). This CDR3 comprises 13 residues. V lost 4 bases and J lost 10, with 11 bases in between. Germline CDR1 reads SEHNR; CDR2 reads FQNEAQ (reference sequence). The DNA of the CDR3 is TGTGCCAGCAGCTCATCAGGGGCATCACCCCTCCACTTT. Translation: CASSSSGASPLHF. Combining the CDR3 with reference TRBV7-9 and TRBJ1-6 gives the whole variable domain DTGVSQNPRHKITKRGQNVTFRCDPISEHNRLYWYRQTLGQGPEFLTYFQNEAQLEKSRLLSDRFSAERPKGSFSTLEIQRTEQGDSAMYLCASSSSGASPLHFGNGTRLTVT.

The chain combines TRBV4-1 with TRBJ2-3, with D hard to call. CDR3 length: 15 amino acids. V was trimmed by 0 bases and J by 4 bases, leaving 11 bases between them. In germline, CDR1 is MGHRA, CDR2 YSYEKL. CDR3 sequence: CASSQELTGPDTQYF. The CDR3 DNA is TGCGCCAGCAGCCAAGAGCTCACGGGCCCAGATACGCAGTATTTT.

The chain is built from TRBV4-2 and TRBJ2-1; no reliable D call. CDR3 size: 13 residues. V was cut by 0 bases and J by 4 bases, with 4 bases left in between. Germline-derived CDR1 and CDR2 are LGHNA and YNFKEQ. The CDR3 loop is CASSQEDYNEQFF. For the CDR3, the DNA is TGTGCCAGCAGCCAAGAGGATTACAATGAGCAGTTCTTC.

The rearrangement links TRBV7-9 to TRBJ1-2; 8 bases line up with TRBD1. With 5 bases clipped from V and 6 bases from J, the junction kept 5 bases outside the gene matches. Germline V CDR1 and CDR2: SEHNR, FQNEAQ (reference sequence). This CDR3 is 13 amino acids long. CDR3 protein: CASSRAGGDGYTF. The CDR3 DNA reads as TGTGCCAGCAGCCGTGCAGGGGGCGATGGCTACACCTTC.

This clonotype was recorded a few times. The chain carries TRBV7-2 and TRBJ2-1; TRBD1 is a possible D gene (6 bases). Trimming removed 2 bases at V and 0 bases at J, with 11 bases between. Germline V gene lookup returns CDR1 SGHTA and CDR2 FQGNSA. The length of the CDR3 is 16 residues. For the CDR3, the DNA is TGTGCCAGCAGCTTACCAACAGGGAGCTCCTACAATGAGCAGTTCTTC. It translates to CASSLPTGSSYNEQFF.

In this sample, this clonotype turned up a few times. V gene TRBV3-2 combines with J gene TRBJ2-3; the DNA was not used to check the table's D call, TRBD2. TRBV3-2 is recorded as a pseudogene. This CDR3 comprises 14 residues. This CDR3 reads CATLAGISTDTQYF. The CDR3 region has the DNA TGTGCCACACTAGCGGGGATTAGCACAGATACGCAGTATTTT.